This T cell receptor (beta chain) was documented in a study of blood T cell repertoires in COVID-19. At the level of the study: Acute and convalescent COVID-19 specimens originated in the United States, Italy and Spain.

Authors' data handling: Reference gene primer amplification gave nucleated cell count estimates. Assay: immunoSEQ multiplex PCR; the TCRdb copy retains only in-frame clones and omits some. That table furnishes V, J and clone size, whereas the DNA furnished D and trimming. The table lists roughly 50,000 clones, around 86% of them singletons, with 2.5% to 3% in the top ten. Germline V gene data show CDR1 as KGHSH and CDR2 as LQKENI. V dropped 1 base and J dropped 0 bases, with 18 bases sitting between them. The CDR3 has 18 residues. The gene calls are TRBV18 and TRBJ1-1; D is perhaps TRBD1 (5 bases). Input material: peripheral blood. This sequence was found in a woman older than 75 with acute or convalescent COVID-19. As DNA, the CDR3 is TGTGCCAGCTCACCACTTGGTCCTATCCAGGGTTTGAACACTGAAGCTTTCTTT. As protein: CASSPLGPIQGLNTEAFF.